Below, one T cell receptor (beta chain) is given with its context. This specimen belongs to a study of technical replicates of blood from several donors. Here immunoSEQ multiplex PCR was the method, and the copy in TCRdb shows in-frame clones only, minus some. The sample shows about 56,000 clones, more than 90% of them seen only once. V was clipped by 0 bases and J by 10 bases, with 11 bases between them. CDR1 and CDR2 (germline): SGHNT, YYREEE (reference sequence). The CDR3 length is 14 residues. The chain employs TRBV5-4 and TRBJ1-6, with D uncertain. This clonotype was obtained from a human donor in good health. Some clones in this sample may be carry-over from other donors' samples. The sequencing input was PBMCs. The chain's CDR3 is CASSLASGRSPLHF. The CDR3 nucleotides read TGTGCCAGCAGCTTGGCCTCTGGCAGATCACCCCTCCACTTT.